This TCR beta chain was obtained from a study of OX40 agonist ivuxolimab in advanced cancers. Context from the whole study: Ivuxolimab was a fully human IgG2 agonistic monoclonal antibody targeting the costimulatory receptor OX40 (CD134). Intravenous ivuxolimab was administered to patients every 2 weeks at six dose levels: 0.01, 0.1, 0.3, 1.5, 3 and 10 mg/kg. Of the 50 to 55 patients in dose escalation, about 20 had hepatocellular carcinoma, roughly 15 had melanoma, 9 had renal cell carcinoma and 9 had head and neck cancer. Peripheral TCRbeta sequencing was intended to test whether TCR sequence diversity was altered and clonal T-cell expansion was caused by ivuxolimab. Partial responses occurred in three dose-escalation patients: two with cutaneous melanoma and one with hepatocellular carcinoma. Patients were allowed to have had prior anti-PD-1, anti-PD-L1 or anti-CTLA-4 therapy, and approximately 40% of the dose-escalation patients had been treated with checkpoint inhibitors. A male proportion of roughly 80% and a mean age of approximately 60 years, ranging from 23 to 79, were recorded for the dose-escalation cohort. The paper describes the monotherapy dose-escalation part (N ≈ 51 patients) of the phase I trial of ivuxolimab. The paper as a whole reports these results and caveats: The antigen specificity of the clonally expanded peripheral T cells was not determined. Clonal expansion of both CD4+ and CD8+ blood T cells was observed from baseline to week 6 at doses 0.1 to 3.0 mg/kg. After ivuxolimab, more expanded clones were found on average in CD8+ T cells than in CD4+ T cells. In partial responders in the 0.1-3.0 mg/kg groups, normalized peripheral clonal expansion was found to be among the lowest, especially among CD8+ T cells. Low levels of normalized T-cell clonal expansion were also seen in some patients who did not respond.

To sequence the TCRbeta CDR3 region, genomic DNA was isolated from the sorted cells. TCRbeta CDR3 regions were sequenced using the immunoSEQ Assay. TCRdb holds this immuneACCESS table with in-frame rearrangements only. Some clones are missing; in checked studies, unresolved V genes explain under half, and the rest has no known cause. This sample comprises about 65,000 clones, about nine tenths of them detected only once. In total, the top ten clones hold over 0.3% of the sample. Spanning cysteine to phenylalanine, the CDR3 consists of 14 amino acids. Only the CDR3 part of the read is kept: 42 bases, read in frame from the first base. CDR1 and CDR2 are read off the germline V gene (reference sequence) as LNHNV and YYDKDF. Between the V and J ends, shortened by 4 bases and 3 bases respectively, the junction contains 9 bases. With respect to this clone: The clone's antigen remains unknown. Base qualities are not at hand, and no much larger clone is one base apart.

Patients with a history of autoimmune disease or receiving systemic immunosuppression were excluded from the trial. Peripheral blood for TCR sequencing was collected from all dose cohorts at baseline, on cycle 4 day 1, and on cycle 7 day 1. The samples were taken from a phase I, first-in-human, multicenter, open-label dose-escalation trial of ivuxolimab. The trial enrolled adults with locally advanced or metastatic head and neck squamous cell, hepatocellular, melanoma or renal cell carcinoma. CD4+ and CD8+ T cells were sorted separately from peripheral blood before TCR sequencing. The rearrangement joined TRBV15 to TRBJ1-4; a weak D assignment points to TRBD1 (5 bases agree). The TCR originated in an adult with an advanced solid tumor such as melanoma, head and neck, liver or kidney cancer. Here the sequenced sample was CD4+ or CD8+ T cells sorted from blood, taken in a trial of the OX40 agonist ivuxolimab. The DNA is TGTGCCACCAGCATCCCGGGGGCTAATGAAAAACTGTTTTTT. The translation is CATSIPGANEKLFF.